These 5 T cell receptor beta chains came from one sample sequenced in a study of blood T cell repertoires in COVID-19. The method was immunoSEQ multiplex PCR; TCRdb's version includes in-frame clones alone and lacks a portion of them. The sample includes some 190,000 clones, less than 85% of them seen just once. Sequenced material: peripheral blood. Receptors were obtained from an elderly woman with COVID-19, enrolled during active disease.

The chain recombines TRBV11-2 with TRBJ1-1; unclear D gene. CDR1 and CDR2 (germline): SGHAT, FQNNGV. This CDR3 has 14 amino acids. Trimming shortened V by 0 bases and J by 4 bases, and 9 bases separated the two germline ends. CDR3 coding DNA: TGTGCCAGCAGCTTAGATCGCACAGCCACTGAAGCTTTCTTT. This sequence encodes CASSLDRTATEAFF.

This clone was detected only once. The gene calls are TRBV28 and TRBJ1-1, with a possible D match to TRBD1 (6 bases). V was trimmed by 1 base and J by 11 bases, leaving 14 bases between them. The germline V gene has CDR1 MDHEN and CDR2 SYDVKM. The CDR3 spans 13 residues. This chain's CDR3 is CASSLLQGIDAFF. The DNA of the CDR3 is TGTGCCAGCAGTTTATTGCAGGGGATTGACGCTTTCTTT.

The chain uses TRBV5-1 and TRBJ2-3; D might be TRBD2 (6 bases). The CDR3 has 12 residues. Germline CDR1 and CDR2: SGHRS and YFSETQ. The V and J ends lost 7 bases and 4 bases respectively, with 10 bases between them. The CDR3 loop is CASARDSDTQYF. The CDR3 bases are TGCGCCAGCGCTCGGGACTCAGATACGCAGTATTTT.

V is TRBV25-1 and J is TRBJ2-3; D is unresolved. CDR1 is MGHDK, CDR2 SYGVNS, per germline. The ends were cut back, 3 bases at V and 0 bases at J, with 16 bases in the middle. This CDR3 is 17 amino acids long. CDR3 region: CASSDSPGRPSTDTQYF. The CDR3 bases are TGTGCCAGCAGTGACAGTCCAGGCCGGCCTAGCACAGATACGCAGTATTTT.

The chain uses TRBV7-2 and TRBJ1-1; D not certain. V was shortened by 3 bases and J by 8 bases, with 13 bases between the two germline ends. The CDR3 is made up of 13 amino acids. CDR1 and CDR2 (germline): SGHTA, FQGNSA. CDR3 amino acids: CASSLNRRGEAFF. DNA of the CDR3: TGTGCCAGCAGCTTGAACCGTCGGGGAGAAGCTTTCTTT.